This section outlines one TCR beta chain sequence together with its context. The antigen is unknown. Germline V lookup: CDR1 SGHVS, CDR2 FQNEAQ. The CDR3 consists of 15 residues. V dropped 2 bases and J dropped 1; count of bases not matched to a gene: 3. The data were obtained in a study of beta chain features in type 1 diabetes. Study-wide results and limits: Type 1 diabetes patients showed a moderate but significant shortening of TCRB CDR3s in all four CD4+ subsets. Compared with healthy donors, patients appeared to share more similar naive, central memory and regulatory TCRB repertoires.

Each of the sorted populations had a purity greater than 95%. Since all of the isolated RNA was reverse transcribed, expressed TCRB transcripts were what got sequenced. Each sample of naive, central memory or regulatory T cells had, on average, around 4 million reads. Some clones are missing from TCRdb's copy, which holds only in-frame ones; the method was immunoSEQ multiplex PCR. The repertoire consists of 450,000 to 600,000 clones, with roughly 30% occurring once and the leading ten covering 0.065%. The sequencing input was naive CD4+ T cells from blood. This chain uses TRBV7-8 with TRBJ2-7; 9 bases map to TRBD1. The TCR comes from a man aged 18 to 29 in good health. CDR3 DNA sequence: TGTGCCAGCAGCTTATTTGGACAGGGGTCCTACGAGCAGTACTTC. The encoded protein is CASSLFGQGSYEQYF.